The 24 T cell receptor beta chains below all came from one sample that was sequenced in a study of Graves' ophthalmopathy and Graves' hyperthyroidism. Amplified material comprised TCR beta CDR3 regions derived from RNA transcripts. Amplification began with first-round RT-PCR using HTBI primers, then second-round multiplex PCR was performed. One entry per CDR3 protein results from TCRdb running MiXCR on the multiplex PCR reads. This table holds more than 1,000,000 distinct CDR3 sequences, 35% to 40% found once. Sequencing input: peripheral blood or thyroid tissue (not recorded which). These receptors all come from an adult man with Graves' hyperthyroidism.

This clonotype was detected only once. The chain carries TRBV7-2 and TRBJ1-2; D remains ambiguous. The V gene lost 3 bases and the J gene lost 8 bases, with 7 bases spanning the gap. This CDR3 is 11 amino acids long. Germline lookup yields CDR1 SGHTA and CDR2 FQGNSA. CDR3 region: CASSFNQGYTF. The CDR3 bases are TGTGCCAGCAGCTTTAACCAGGGCTACACCTTC.

This sequence joins TRBV7-3 and TRBJ2-7, with 11 positions matching TRBD2. Per the germline V gene, CDR1 is SGHTA and CDR2 is FQGTGA. Trimming removed 5 bases from V and 4 bases from J; junction bases left unmatched: 4. The CDR3 spans 14 residues. The chain's CDR3 is CASSIAGGPYEQYF. CDR3 DNA sequence: TGTGCCAGCAGCATAGCGGGAGGGCCTTACGAGCAGTACTTC.

This clonotype was detected many times. The chain employs TRBV12-3 or TRBV12-4 and TRBJ2-5; D may be TRBD2 (6 bases). The V and J ends lost 6 bases and 1 base respectively, with 12 bases between them. CDR3 length: 14 amino acids. CDR3 region: CASSPRGGQETQYF. The CDR3 DNA reads TGTGCCAGCAGCCCAAGGGGAGGCCAAGAGACCCAGTACTTC.

This clonotype has only a few counts. The chain is built from TRBV25-1 and TRBJ2-1; 10 positions agree with TRBD2. V shed 3 bases and J 4 bases; nucleotides not matched to a gene: 3. Germline loops: CDR1 MGHDK, CDR2 SYGVNS. The CDR3 runs to 15 residues. The CDR3, as DNA: TGTGCCAGCAGTGACAAAGCGGGAGGGTACAATGAGCAGTTCTTC. This gives the protein CASSDKAGGYNEQFF.

The rearrangement uses TRBV7-2 and TRBJ2-5; D is uncertain. The CDR3 runs 15 residues. Germline V gene data show CDR1 as SGHTA and CDR2 as FQGNSA. Trimming removed 5 bases at V and 0 bases at J, with 13 bases between. CDR3 sequence (DNA): TGTGCCAGCAGCGCGCCGGGCAGGTACCAAGAGACCCAGTACTTC. Amino acid sequence: CASSAPGRYQETQYF.

This clonotype has a handful of counts. The genes are TRBV27 and TRBJ2-7, with D uncertain. V lost 4 bases and J lost 6, with 10 bases in between. Germline V gene lookup returns CDR1 MNHEY and CDR2 SMNVEV (reference sequence). This CDR3 has 12 amino acids. The DNA of the CDR3 is TGTGCCAGCAGTTCTACTCTCGGCGAGCAGTACTTC. This sequence encodes CASSSTLGEQYF.

This clonotype was recorded many times. CDR3 DNA sequence: TGCGCCAGCAGCCAACTATCGGGAGGGGGAGAGACCCAGTACTTC. Protein product: CASSQLSGGGETQYF. The chain has TRBV4-3 and TRBJ2-5, with 8 bases that match TRBD2. Unmatched junction bases numbered 6, after V lost 2 bases and J lost 4 bases. This CDR3 is built from 15 residues. Germline-derived CDR1 and CDR2 are LGHNA and YSLEER.

The gene calls are TRBV27 and TRBJ2-5; 10 bases fit TRBD1. This CDR3 has 16 amino acids. Germline assignment: CDR1 MNHEY and CDR2 SMNVEV (reference sequence). Losses at the gene ends were 5 bases for V and 5 bases for J; bases not matched to a gene: 11. Here the CDR3 DNA reads TGTGCCAGCAGTCCCAGTCCGGGACAGGGGTTGGAGACCCAGTACTTC. This encodes CASSPSPGQGLETQYF.

This clonotype turned up a few times. The chain couples TRBV5-4 to TRBJ2-7; D is ambiguous. This CDR3 is built from 15 residues. V was trimmed by 5 bases and J by 3 bases, leaving 18 bases between them. Germline CDR1 is SGHNT and CDR2 is YYREEE (reference sequence). Here the CDR3 DNA reads TGTGCCAGCAGTGCCGACCCTTTTTCAAGCTACGAGCAGTACTTC. This gives the protein CASSADPFSSYEQYF.

The genes are TRBV5-1 and TRBJ1-1; tentative D call: TRBD1 (5 bases). Germline V gives CDR1 SGHRS, CDR2 YFSETQ. CDR3 length: 13 amino acids. V lost 7 bases and J lost 4, with 14 bases in between. The CDR3 protein is CASPPTGGTEAFF. The CDR3 DNA is TGCGCCAGCCCCCCAACAGGTGGCACTGAAGCTTTCTTT.

This clonotype was recorded at least ten times. The chain uses TRBV7-9 and TRBJ2-7; D is possibly TRBD2 (6 bases). Germline CDR1 is SEHNR and CDR2 is FQNEAQ (reference sequence). This CDR3 is 13 amino acids long. Between the trimmed V and J ends, which lost 7 bases and 4 bases, there was a span of 14 bases. CDR3 in DNA: TGTGCCAGCAACCGGGACTCGACATACGAGCAGTACTTC. This sequence encodes CASNRDSTYEQYF.

The chain links TRBV9 to TRBJ1-4, with D possibly being TRBD1 (5 bases). This CDR3 is built from 14 residues. Germline values: CDR1 SGDLS, CDR2 YYNGEE. V lost 0 bases, J lost 7 bases, and 10 bases lay in between. The CDR3 spells CASSVAVGAEKLFF. Written as DNA, the CDR3 is TGTGCCAGCAGCGTAGCTGTCGGGGCTGAAAAACTGTTTTTT.

This clonotype has a handful of counts. At one of its ends the junction is not consistent with the germline gene, which may arise from a read error. The chain is built from TRBV28 and TRBJ1-1; no definite D call. The CDR3 runs 13 residues. The V gene's germline CDR1 is MDHEN and CDR2 SYDVKM. CDR3 region: CASSYRPNTEALF. As DNA, the CDR3 is TGTGCCAGCAGTTACAGACCGAACACTGAAGCTCTCTTT.

The rearrangement joins TRBV7-7 to TRBJ2-7; D possibly matches TRBD1 or TRBD2 (9 bases each). Germline V gene sequence: CDR1 SSHAT, CDR2 FNYEAQ (reference sequence). V gave up 5 bases and J gave up 2 bases, with 25 bases separating them. The CDR3 extends over 18 amino acids. CDR3 residues: CASSQGQGTSHLPYEQYF. The CDR3 bases are TGTGCCAGCAGCCAAGGACAGGGGACTAGCCATTTGCCCTACGAGCAGTACTTC.

This clonotype was seen repeatedly, ten times or more. This chain joins TRBV7-8 and TRBJ2-5, with TRBD2 matching 8 bases. CDR3 length: 14 residues. In germline, CDR1 is SGHVS, CDR2 FQNEAQ. After removal of 4 bases from V and 5 bases from J, the junction contained 6 bases not matched to a gene. CDR3 in DNA: TGTGCCAGCAGCTATAGCGGGATCGTCGAGACCCAGTACTTC. It specifies CASSYSGIVETQYF.

The J gene is TRBJ2-7, the V gene TRBV6-2 or TRBV6-3, with 14 bases identical to TRBD2. The CDR3 is made up of 15 amino acids. Germline values: CDR1 MNHEY, CDR2 SVGEGT. V trimming: 3 bases; J trimming: 6 bases; junction bases outside the gene matches: 4. The CDR3 DNA reads TGTGCCAGCAGTTATGGGACTAGCGGGAGTAGCGAGCAGTACTTC. Its protein product is CASSYGTSGSSEQYF.

J is TRBJ1-4 and V is TRBV18; weak D call: TRBD1 (6 bases). Germline V gene lookup returns CDR1 KGHSH and CDR2 LQKENI. Deletions cut 3 bases from V and 8 bases from J, with 13 bases between. This CDR3 has 14 amino acids. Written as DNA, the CDR3 is TGTGCCAGCTCACCGACGGCAGGGGACGAAAAACTGTTTTTT. It encodes CASSPTAGDEKLFF.

This chain connects TRBV7-2 to TRBJ2-5; D assignment may be TRBD1 or TRBD2 (5 bases each). The germline V gene has CDR1 SGHTA and CDR2 FQGNSA. Between the trimmed V and J ends, which lost 0 bases and 3 bases, there was a span of 11 bases. This CDR3 is 15 amino acids long. CDR3 in DNA: TGTGCCAGCAGCTTAGCGCGAGGGACCGAAGAGACCCAGTACTTC. It is translated as CASSLARGTEETQYF.

This clonotype was recorded many times. This chain links TRBV7-8 with TRBJ2-5, with D possibly being TRBD1 (5 bases). This CDR3 has 13 amino acids. Trimming stripped 4 bases from V and 5 bases from J, with 11 bases between. The germline V gene encodes CDR1 SGHVS and CDR2 FQNEAQ. The DNA for the CDR3 is TGTGCCAGCAGCTCGCTCTACAGGGAGACCCAGTACTTC. Translating gives CASSSLYRETQYF.

This clonotype came up a few times. The chain links TRBV15 to TRBJ1-4; D gene ambiguous. In germline, CDR1 is LNHNV, CDR2 YYDKDF (reference sequence). CDR3 length: 14 amino acids. V lost 6 bases and J lost 8, with 16 bases in between. CDR3 sequence reads: CATRLREAREKLFF. CDR3 nucleotide sequence: TGTGCCACCAGATTACGGGAGGCAAGGGAAAAACTGTTTTTT.

This clonotype was recorded many times. The rearrangement links TRBV10-3 to TRBJ1-2, with D tentatively TRBD1 (5 bases). From germline, CDR1 is ENHRY and CDR2 SYGVKD. The CDR3 length is 14 residues. Trimming left V 0 bases short and J 5 bases short, with 10 bases between. The chain's CDR3 is CAISESGGAYGYTF. CDR3 DNA sequence: TGTGCCATCAGTGAGTCGGGAGGGGCGTATGGCTACACCTTC.

This clonotype was recorded a few times. This chain joins TRBV24-1 and TRBJ2-6, with 7 positions matching TRBD1. The CDR3 covers 16 residues. Germline CDR1 and CDR2: KGHDR and SFDVKD. Trimming took 2 bases from V and 1 from J; bases not matched to a gene: 1. CDR3 nucleotides: TGTGCCACCAGTGATTACAGGGGTTCTGGGGCCAACGTCCTGACTTTC. Translated, it gives CATSDYRGSGANVLTF.

The chain carries TRBV12-3 or TRBV12-4 and TRBJ2-7; 11 bases are shared with TRBD2. After removal of 4 bases from V and 6 bases from J, the junction contained 11 bases not matched to a gene. There are 16 residues in the CDR3. Written as DNA, the CDR3 is TGTGCCAGCAGTTACTCAACTAGCGGGAGAGGTGGCGAGCAGTACTTC. Protein sequence: CASSYSTSGRGGEQYF.

This clonotype was recorded at least ten times. This chain connects TRBV6-6 to TRBJ1-5; no definite D call. The CDR3 consists of 14 residues. Germline lookup yields CDR1 MNHNY and CDR2 SVGAGI (reference sequence). The ends were cut back, 6 bases at V and 5 bases at J, with 14 bases in the middle. Here the CDR3 DNA reads TGTGCCAGCAGACCGCCTGGATTAGATCAGCCCCAGCATTTT. Translation: CASRPPGLDQPQHF.